This record covers a single TCR beta chain. This record belongs to a study of blood T cell repertoires in COVID-19. Study information: Donors in the United States, Italy and Spain gave samples during acute or convalescent COVID-19.

The authors' processing: Nucleated cell number was recorded as an estimate derived from reference gene primer amplification. Measured with immunoSEQ multiplex PCR; TCRdb has only the in-frame clones, and not every one. The DNA gave D and trimming, while V, J and clone size come from that table. The sample holds 90,000 to 150,000 clones, approximately 81% seen once. With 1 base removed from V and 0 bases from J, the gap between germline ends came to 6 bases. The germline CDR1 and CDR2 sequences are SEHNR and FQNEAQ (reference sequence). The CDR3 consists of 14 residues. The source is a woman at least 80 years old with acute or convalescent COVID-19. Sequenced material: peripheral blood. The chain uses TRBV7-9 and TRBJ1-1; no reliable D call. CDR3 residues: CASSLDTMNTEAFF. The CDR3 bases are TGTGCCAGCAGCTTAGACACGATGAACACTGAAGCTTTCTTT.